This TCR beta chain was identified during a study of identical twins. Study-level results: Interpretation of the results relied on cross-sectional statistical analysis and not on following the same donors. Memory repertoires showed no such pattern, whereas abundant cord blood beta clonotypes carried fewer insertions.

In its sample, this clonotype was seen many times. Its antigen remains unknown. MiXCR, applied by TCRdb to the 5' RACE reads, yields one record per CDR3 protein. The sample lists under 900,000 distinct CDR3 sequences, over 9% seen once, with 1.5% to 2% in the top ten. The V end lost 1 base, the J end lost 7 bases, and 8 bases lay between the germline ends. This CDR3 is built from 13 residues. This same sample was also part of a study on yellow fever vaccine responses in identical twins.

The chain links TRBV12-3 or TRBV12-4 to TRBJ2-1; D unresolved. The TCR sequence derives from a woman between 18 and 30 years old in good health. Sequenced input: PBMCs. For the CDR3, the DNA is TGTGCCAGCAGTTTAGTTCTATATAATGAGCAGTTCTTC. It yields the protein CASSLVLYNEQFF.